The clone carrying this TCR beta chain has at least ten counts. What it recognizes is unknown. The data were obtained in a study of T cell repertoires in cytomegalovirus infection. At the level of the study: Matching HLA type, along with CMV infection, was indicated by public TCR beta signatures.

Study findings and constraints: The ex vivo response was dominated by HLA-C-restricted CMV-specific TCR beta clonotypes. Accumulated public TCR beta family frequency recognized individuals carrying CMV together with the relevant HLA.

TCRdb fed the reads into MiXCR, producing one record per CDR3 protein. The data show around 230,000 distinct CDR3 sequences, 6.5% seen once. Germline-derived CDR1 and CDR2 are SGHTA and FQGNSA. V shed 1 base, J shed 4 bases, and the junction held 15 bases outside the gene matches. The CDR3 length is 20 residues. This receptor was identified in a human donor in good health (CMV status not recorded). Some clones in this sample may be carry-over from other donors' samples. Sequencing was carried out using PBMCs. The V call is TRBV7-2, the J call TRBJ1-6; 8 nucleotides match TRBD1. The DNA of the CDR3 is TGTGCCAGCAGCTTAGGGGACAGGTCTAGCATAAGTGCGTATAATTCACCCCTCCACTTT. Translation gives CASSLGDRSSISAYNSPLHF.